This T cell receptor (beta chain) was captured by sequencing in a study of T cell clones after liver transplantation. Study in general: Tolerant meant at least one year fully off immunosuppression without liver enzymes above twice normal. Timepoints were pre-transplant, pre-withdrawal, and after withdrawal was completed or failed.

The table came from immunoSEQ multiplex PCR; TCRdb's copy has only in-frame clones and leaves some out. The sample lists 45,000 to 55,000 clones, approximately 84% occurring once. V was clipped by 4 bases and J by 10 bases, with 15 bases between them. Germline assignment: CDR1 LNHDA and CDR2 SQIVND (reference sequence). The CDR3 totals 13 residues. The genes are TRBV19 and TRBJ2-3; tentatively, D is TRBD1 (5 bases). The sequences come from CD4+ T cells from blood, collected before liver transplant. This sequence originates from a human donor who received a liver transplant. CDR3 nucleotide sequence: TGTGCCAGTAGTAACCCGACAGTGACCTCGCAGTATTTT. Protein sequence: CASSNPTVTSQYF.